The table lists the clone carrying this TCR beta chain with many counts. Amplification yielded TCR beta CDR3 regions, with RNA transcripts as the source. Carried out on the TCR CDR3, a first-round RT-PCR used the HTBI primer set. TCRdb re-called the multiplex PCR reads through MiXCR, storing one row per CDR3 protein. This sample carries some 700,000 distinct CDR3 sequences, 17% of them seen once, and the ten largest clones take around 15%. This entry belongs to a study of T cells in Graves' hyperthyroidism and ophthalmopathy. The specimen sequenced was blood. The receptor comes from a man aged 45-65 years with Graves' hyperthyroidism.

The CDR3 nucleotides read TGTGCCAGCAGTCGGGGCCTAGCGGGAGTAGAGACCCAGTACTTC. Translation: CASSRGLAGVETQYF. The V gene is TRBV14, the J gene TRBJ2-5, with 10 bases matching TRBD2. This CDR3 contains 15 residues. Germline-derived CDR1 and CDR2 are SGHDN and FVKESK. The V and J ends lost 6 bases and 4 bases, in that order; junction bases with no gene match: 8.